The 10 T cell receptor beta chains listed next were all sequenced from one sample in a study of vaccination and CD4 T cells after COVID-19. The Oncomine TCR Beta short-read assay generated sequence data from the DNA of cultured CD4+ T cells. TCRdb reprocessed the PCR reads via MiXCR and lists one record per CDR3 protein. The sample shows fewer than 7,500 distinct CDR3 sequences, around 20% of them seen only once. Treatment noted: roughly 10-day PBMC culture with coronavirus spike peptide pools or control peptides (ViraFEST assay). Their antigen targets remain unknown. Sequenced input: CD4+ T cells from blood, cultured in vitro. These receptors were taken from a human donor who had recovered from COVID-19.

The genes are TRBV7-8 and TRBJ2-3, with TRBD2 identical over 10 bases. CDR1 SGHVS and CDR2 FQNEAQ come from the germline V gene. The CDR3 is 16 residues long. V shed 4 bases and J 3 bases; nucleotides not matched to a gene: 7. CDR3 sequence reads: CASSSLAGDRTDTQYF. The DNA of the CDR3 is TGTGCCAGCAGCTCGCTAGCGGGAGACAGAACAGATACGCAGTATTTT.

The J gene is TRBJ1-5, the V gene TRBV19; D not resolved. Germline V gives CDR1 LNHDA, CDR2 SQIVND (reference sequence). V was cut by 4 bases and J by 7 bases, with 14 bases left in between. The CDR3 sequence is 14 residues long. CDR3 coding DNA: TGTGCCAGTAGTACCTCAAGGTGGGAGCAGCCCCAGCATTTT. It encodes CASSTSRWEQPQHF.

By share of the sample, this clonotype is medium-sized. V is TRBV19 and J is TRBJ1-1, with no clear D. CDR1 and CDR2 (germline): LNHDA, SQIVND (reference sequence). The CDR3 consists of 13 residues. Trimming pared 5 bases from V and 1 base from J, leaving 8 bases between. The CDR3 loop reads CASSPPPNTEAFF. The CDR3 nucleotides read TGTGCCAGTAGTCCGCCGCCGAACACTGAAGCTTTCTTT. Combining the CDR3 with reference TRBV19 and TRBJ1-1 gives the whole variable domain DGGITQSPKYLFRKEGQNVTLSCEQNLNHDAMYWYRQDPGQGLRLIYYSQIVNDFQKGDIAEGYSVSREKKESFPLTVTSAQKNPTAFYLCASSPPPNTEAFFGQGTRLTVV.

J is TRBJ2-2 and V is TRBV7-2; D is possibly TRBD2 (6 bases). From germline, CDR1 is SGHTA and CDR2 FQGNSA. Trimming pared 5 bases from V and 6 bases from J, leaving 10 bases between. CDR3 length: 13 residues. As DNA, the CDR3 is TGTGCCAGCAGCCCGAGGAGGGCCGGGGAGCTGTTTTTT. Translated: CASSPRRAGELFF.

This clonotype was observed a single time. This may stem from a read error, because a much larger clone lies one nucleotide away. The chain links TRBV2 to TRBJ1-5; no clear D. CDR1 SNHLY and CDR2 FYNNEI come from the germline V gene. V shed 5 bases and J shed 12 bases, with 14 bases lying between them. The CDR3 has 12 residues. The CDR3 reads CASSTNQVNQHF. The CDR3 DNA is TGTGCCAGCAGTACCAATCAGGTTAACCAGCATTTT.

V is TRBV12-5 and J is TRBJ1-2; D is ambiguous. The CDR3 contains 15 residues. Germline V gives CDR1 LGHNT, CDR2 FRNRAP. Deletions cut 1 base from V and 1 base from J, with 10 bases between. Here the CDR3 DNA reads TGTGCTAGTGGTTTGGGCCTCAGAAGTAACTATGGCTACACCTTC. Translating gives CASGLGLRSNYGYTF.

The table lists this clonotype with a count of one. The chain couples TRBV12-3 or TRBV12-4 to TRBJ1-2; 12 nucleotides match TRBD1. The trim removed 6 bases at V and 3 bases at J, leaving 2 bases unmatched. The CDR3 totals 14 residues. CDR3 nucleotide sequence: TGTGCCAGCAGGAGGGACAGGGGGCACTATGGCTACACCTTC. This sequence encodes CASRRDRGHYGYTF.

In regard to this clonotype: An end of the junction differs from the germline gene, which may be a read error. The J gene is TRBJ2-1, the V gene TRBV20-1; D is uncertain. This CDR3 is built from 14 residues. CDR1 is DFQATT, CDR2 SNEGSKA, per germline (reference sequence). The CDR3 coding sequence is TGCAGTGCTGGAGATAACCCCTGGGGCAATGAGCAGTTCTTC. Protein: CSAGDNPWGNEQFF.

This chain connects TRBV29-1 to TRBJ2-7; a possible D gene is TRBD1 (6 bases). V lost 6 bases to trimming and J lost 6 bases, with 24 bases between them. The CDR3 is 15 residues long. Germline CDR1 SQVTM, CDR2 ANQGSEA. CDR3 DNA sequence: TGCAGCGTCCATCAGGCCGGGACATCCCCTGGCGAGCAGTACTTC. It is translated as CSVHQAGTSPGEQYF.

The V and J genes are TRBV7-6 and TRBJ2-3, with a tentative D call TRBD2 (6 bases). The ends were cut back, 8 bases at V and 4 bases at J, with 13 bases in the middle. This CDR3 has 13 residues. Germline CDR1 reads SGHVS; CDR2 reads FNYEAQ. CDR3 residues: CASRPGEADTQYF. The CDR3 coding sequence is TGTGCCAGCCGTCCCGGGGAGGCAGATACGCAGTATTTT.